This T cell receptor beta chain derives from a study of technical replicates of blood from several donors. Some clones are missing from TCRdb's copy, which holds only in-frame ones; the method was immunoSEQ multiplex PCR. The data contain under 85,000 clones, 95% to 97% of them singletons. The V and J ends lost 6 bases and 7 bases, in that order; junction bases with no gene match: 9. Germline CDR1 reads GTSNPN; CDR2 reads SVGIG (reference sequence). CDR3 length equals 14 residues. Sequences were obtained from T cells isolated from PBMCs. This TCR came from a human donor in good health. The J gene is TRBJ2-2, the V gene TRBV30, with 9 bases matching TRBD2. In DNA form, the CDR3 reads TGTGCCTGTTCACCGGGACTAGCTGGCGGGGAGCTGTTTTTT. It is translated as CACSPGLAGGELFF.